The 18 T cell receptor beta chains in this list originate from one sample, sequenced in a study of cytomegalovirus exposure and HLA in healthy donors. 60 Vbeta and 13 Jbeta primers were used in PCR. This table comes from immunoSEQ multiplex PCR, and its TCRdb copy is limited to in-frame clones, with some not included. The repertoire has 100,000 to 150,000 clones, roughly 88% of them found once; the top ten carry around 1.7%. The sequenced sample was PBMCs. These receptors came from a boy between 10 and 17 years old in good health and CMV-seronegative.

This chain links TRBV29-1 with TRBJ1-2, with TRBD1 as a possible D gene (5 bases). There are 12 residues in the CDR3. Germline values: CDR1 SQVTM, CDR2 ANQGSEA. V shed 5 bases and J shed 2 bases, with 9 bases lying between them. Here the CDR3 DNA reads TGCAGCGTTCGGGGACTAAACTATGGCTACACCTTC. It specifies CSVRGLNYGYTF.

This chain joins TRBV9 and TRBJ2-7; maybe TRBD2 (5 bases). The CDR3 extends over 14 amino acids. The V gene lost 0 bases and the J gene lost 4 bases, with 11 bases spanning the gap. Germline lookup yields CDR1 SGDLS and CDR2 YYNGEE. CDR3 sequence (DNA): TGTGCCAGCAGCGTAGGAGGGCTAAATTACGAGCAGTACTTC. Translating it yields CASSVGGLNYEQYF.

This clone appeared a few times. The V gene is TRBV30, the J gene TRBJ1-4; the match to TRBD1 covers 8 bases. CDR1 GTSNPN and CDR2 SVGIG come from the germline V gene (reference sequence). V shed 2 bases and J 8 bases; nucleotides not matched to a gene: 7. The CDR3 runs to 14 residues. This chain's CDR3 is CAWSKGQGGEKLFF. Here the CDR3 DNA reads TGTGCCTGGAGTAAAGGACAGGGAGGGGAAAAACTGTTTTTT.

The J gene is TRBJ2-7, the V gene TRBV5-1; TRBD2 aligns across 10 bases. The CDR3 sequence is 15 residues long. V was clipped by 3 bases and J by 3 bases; unmatched bases: 6. Germline-derived CDR1 and CDR2 are SGHRS and YFSETQ. CDR3 DNA sequence: TGCGCCAGCAGCTGGAACGGACTAGCGGACTACGAGCAGTACTTC. As protein: CASSWNGLADYEQYF.

The chain uses TRBV29-1 and TRBJ2-5; TRBD2 matches at 8 bases. Germline-derived CDR1 and CDR2 are SQVTM and ANQGSEA. The V and J ends lost 7 bases and 5 bases, in that order; junction bases with no gene match: 9. The CDR3 runs to 13 residues. CDR3 nucleotides: TGCAGCGCTAACGGGGGGGTATGGGAGACCCAGTACTTC. Its protein is CSANGGVWETQYF.

The V call is TRBV9, the J call TRBJ2-7; TRBD1 might be the D (7 bases). Trimming took off 3 bases at V and 1 base at J, with 11 bases between the two ends. This CDR3 comprises 14 residues. Germline lookup yields CDR1 SGDLS and CDR2 YYNGEE. The CDR3 reads CASSATGRSYEQYF. CDR3 in DNA: TGTGCCAGCAGCGCGACAGGGAGGTCCTACGAGCAGTACTTC.

The V call is TRBV27, the J call TRBJ2-1; D perhaps matches TRBD2 (7 bases). CDR3 size: 16 residues. V was shortened by 5 bases and J by 7 bases, with 21 bases between the two germline ends. CDR1 is MNHEY, CDR2 SMNVEV, per germline (reference sequence). CDR3 in DNA: TGTGCCAGCAGTCCGACAGGTTGGGGGGGATGGAATGAGCAGTTCTTC. It translates to CASSPTGWGGWNEQFF.

The chain links TRBV6-1 to TRBJ1-4; a weak D match, TRBD1 (6 bases). The germline V gene has CDR1 MNHNS and CDR2 SASEGT. V was shortened by 8 bases and J by 3 bases, with 16 bases between the two germline ends. The CDR3 is made up of 15 amino acids. The CDR3 region is CASSLQGWSNEKLFF. CDR3 bases: TGTGCCAGCTCTCTACAGGGTTGGTCTAATGAAAAACTGTTTTTT.

The rearrangement joins TRBV19 to TRBJ2-2; 7 bases align to TRBD1. Germline lookup yields CDR1 LNHDA and CDR2 SQIVND (reference sequence). Trimming cost V 5 bases and J 2 bases; bases outside gene matches: 5. This CDR3 is 15 amino acids long. The CDR3 DNA follows: TGTGCCAGTAGTCCCCGACAGGGAAACACCGGGGAGCTGTTTTTT. Its translation: CASSPRQGNTGELFF.

The rearrangement uses TRBV5-1 and TRBJ2-1; D call uncertain. With 4 bases removed from V and 5 bases from J, the gap between germline ends came to 13 bases. CDR3 length equals 14 residues. In germline, CDR1 is SGHRS, CDR2 YFSETQ. As DNA, the CDR3 is TGCGCCAGCAGCCCGGCGGCGGTGAACAATGAGCAGTTCTTC. As protein: CASSPAAVNNEQFF.

The chain links TRBV25-1 to TRBJ1-2; 7 positions match TRBD1. This CDR3 is 15 amino acids long. Germline V gene lookup returns CDR1 MGHDK and CDR2 SYGVNS. V shed 2 bases and J 4 bases; nucleotides not matched to a gene: 7. CDR3 sequence: CASSEDRASGYGYTF. The CDR3 region has the DNA TGTGCCAGCAGTGAAGACAGGGCTAGTGGCTATGGCTACACCTTC.

J is TRBJ2-7 and V is TRBV5-1, with 8 bases fitting TRBD2. This CDR3 is 14 amino acids long. Germline values: CDR1 SGHRS, CDR2 YFSETQ. Trimming removed 4 bases from V and 5 bases from J; junction bases left unmatched: 8. In DNA, the CDR3 is TGCGCCAGCAGCCAGGTAAGCGGGAGAGACGAGCAGTACTTC. Protein: CASSQVSGRDEQYF.

This chain links TRBV29-1 with TRBJ2-5; no firm D call. Trimming cost V 5 bases and J 5 bases, with 9 bases left between them. The CDR3 is 11 amino acids. The germline gives CDR1 SQVTM, CDR2 ANQGSEA. The CDR3 protein is CSVSGVETQYF. CDR3 in DNA: TGCAGCGTTTCGGGTGTGGAGACCCAGTACTTC. Drawing the rest from reference TRBV29-1 and TRBJ2-5, the complete variable domain is SAVISQKPSRDICQRGTSLTIQCQVDSQVTMMFWYRQQPGQSLTLIATANQGSEATYESGFVIDKFPISRPNLTFSTLTVSNMSPEDSSIYLCSVSGVETQYFGPGTRLLVL.

The chain is built from TRBV5-1 and TRBJ1-2, with 9 bases that match TRBD1. The junction had 11 bases not matched to a gene; V was cut back by 9 bases and J by 8 bases. The CDR3 is 13 amino acids. Germline CDR1 and CDR2: SGHRS and YFSETQ. CDR3 sequence: CATAWVTGGGYTF. DNA of the CDR3: TGCGCCACCGCTTGGGTAACAGGGGGCGGCTACACCTTC.

V gene TRBV21-1 combines with J gene TRBJ2-7; the table's D call TRBD2 went unverified against the DNA. TRBV21-1 is a recognized pseudogene. The CDR3 consists of 14 residues. Written as DNA, the CDR3 is TGTGCCAGCAGCAAAGTCCGGTGTCCGGGCGAGCAGTACTTC. Translation gives CASSKVRCPGEQYF.

The rearrangement uses TRBV4-2 and TRBJ1-4; 11 bases fit TRBD1. V lost 3 bases, J lost 2 bases, and 5 bases stayed unmatched. Germline CDR1 and CDR2: LGHNA and YNFKEQ. The CDR3 is 17 residues long. CDR3 region: CASSHGQGAPTNEKLFF. CDR3 nucleotides: TGTGCCAGCAGCCACGGACAGGGGGCTCCCACTAATGAAAAACTGTTTTTT.

V and J are TRBV4-1 and TRBJ1-1, with D unclear. Trimming stripped 1 base from V and 2 bases from J, with 5 bases between. The germline V gene has CDR1 MGHRA and CDR2 YSYEKL. This CDR3 spans 13 amino acids. The CDR3 region has the DNA TGCGCCAGCAGCCAAGTGGCAAACACTGAAGCTTTCTTT. It is translated as CASSQVANTEAFF.

V gene TRBV6-6 combines with J gene TRBJ1-5, with D perhaps TRBD1 (6 bases). The germline V gene has CDR1 MNHNY and CDR2 SVGAGI (reference sequence). V lost 3 bases and J lost 7, with 13 bases in between. The CDR3 extends over 14 amino acids. The CDR3 loop is CASSYDRQGQPQHF. The CDR3 coding sequence is TGTGCCAGCAGTTATGACAGGCAGGGACAGCCCCAGCATTTT.